This TCR beta chain was observed in a study of CXCR3-negative and CXCR3-positive naive CD8 T cells. The study's findings and limits: The TRB CDR3s that CXCR3-positive naive cells carried were more hydrophobic than those of CXCR3-negative naive cells.

The germline V gene has CDR1 SQVTM and CDR2 ANQGSEA. The CDR3 loop spans 14 amino acids. Remarks on this clonotype: Its antigen remains unknown.

Via 5' RACE with UMI labels, TRB cDNA libraries were prepared. TCRdb re-called the 5' RACE reads; every CDR3 protein appears as one record, without DNA. The data show over 55,000 distinct CDR3 sequences, and the top ten clones hold about 4.9%. Sequenced input: naive CXCR3+ CD8+ T cells from blood. Subset reported: CD45RO-CCR7+CD27+CD95- naive CD8+ T cells expressing CXCR3 (TNR3+). V gene TRBV29-1 combines with J gene TRBJ2-1. The sequence came from a human donor in good health. Some clones in this sample may be carry-over from other donors' samples. The chain's CDR3 is CSVVGRVQYNEQFF.